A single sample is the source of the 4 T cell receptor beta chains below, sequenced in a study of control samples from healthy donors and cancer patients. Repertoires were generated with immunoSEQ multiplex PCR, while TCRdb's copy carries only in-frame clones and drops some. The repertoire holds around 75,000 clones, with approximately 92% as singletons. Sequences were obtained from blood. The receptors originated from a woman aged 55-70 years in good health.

CDR3: CASPLLGGSTEAFF. Here the CDR3 DNA reads TGTGCCAGCCCCCTACTGGGGGGATCCACTGAAGCTTTCTTT. This sequence joins TRBV6-5 and TRBJ1-1; a possible D gene is TRBD1 (5 bases). Germline V gene lookup returns CDR1 MNHEY and CDR2 SVGAGI. This CDR3 spans 14 amino acids. The ends were cut back, 8 bases at V and 4 bases at J, with 17 bases in the middle.

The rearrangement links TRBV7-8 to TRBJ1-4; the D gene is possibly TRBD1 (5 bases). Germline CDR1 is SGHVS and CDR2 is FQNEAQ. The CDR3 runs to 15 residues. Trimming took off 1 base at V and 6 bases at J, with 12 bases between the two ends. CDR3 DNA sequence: TGTGCCAGCAGCTTAGGGGTGGGACTAGATGAAAAACTGTTTTTT. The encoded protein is CASSLGVGLDEKLFF.

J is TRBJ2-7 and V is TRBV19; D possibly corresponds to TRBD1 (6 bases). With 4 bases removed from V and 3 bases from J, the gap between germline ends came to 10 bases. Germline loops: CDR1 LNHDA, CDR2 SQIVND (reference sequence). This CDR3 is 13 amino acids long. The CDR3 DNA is TGTGCCAGTAGTACGACAGGTTTCTACGAGCAGTACTTC. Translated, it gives CASSTTGFYEQYF.

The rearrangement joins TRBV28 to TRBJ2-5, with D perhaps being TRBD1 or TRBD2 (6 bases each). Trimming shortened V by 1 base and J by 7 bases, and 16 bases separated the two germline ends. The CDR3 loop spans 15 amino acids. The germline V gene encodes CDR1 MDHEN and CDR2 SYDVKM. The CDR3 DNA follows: TGTGCCAGCAGTTTATTAGGGGGGAGCTTAGTGACCCAGTACTTC. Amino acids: CASSLLGGSLVTQYF.